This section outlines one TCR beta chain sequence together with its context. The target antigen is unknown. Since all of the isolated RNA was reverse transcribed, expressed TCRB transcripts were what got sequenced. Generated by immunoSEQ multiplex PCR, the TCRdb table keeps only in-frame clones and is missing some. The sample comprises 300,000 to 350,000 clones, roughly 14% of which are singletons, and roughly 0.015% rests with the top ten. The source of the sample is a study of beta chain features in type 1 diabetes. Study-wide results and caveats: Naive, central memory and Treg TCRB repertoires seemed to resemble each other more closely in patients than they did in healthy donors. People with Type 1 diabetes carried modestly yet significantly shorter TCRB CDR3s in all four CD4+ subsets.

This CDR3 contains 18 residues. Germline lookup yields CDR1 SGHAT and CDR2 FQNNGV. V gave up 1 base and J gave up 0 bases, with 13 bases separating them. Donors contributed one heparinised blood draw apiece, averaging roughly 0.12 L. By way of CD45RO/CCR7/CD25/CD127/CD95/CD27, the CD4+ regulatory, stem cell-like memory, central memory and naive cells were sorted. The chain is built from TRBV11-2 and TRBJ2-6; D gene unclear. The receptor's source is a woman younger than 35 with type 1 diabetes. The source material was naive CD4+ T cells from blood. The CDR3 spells CASSLGHRTVSGANVLTF. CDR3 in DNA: TGTGCCAGCAGCTTAGGTCATAGAACCGTCTCTGGGGCCAACGTCCTGACTTTC.